This T cell receptor (beta chain) was captured by sequencing in a study of blood T cell repertoires in COVID-19. For the study at large: The study drew acute and convalescent COVID-19 samples from the United States, Italy and Spain. Sources were T cells, B-cell-depleted T cells, or PBMCs; the material itself was cDNA or gDNA.

Original processing notes: Amplification of reference gene primers was used by the study to estimate nucleated cell counts. Profiled with immunoSEQ multiplex PCR; TCRdb holds only in-frame clones, not every one. Clone size and the V and J calls come from that table; the DNA yielded D and trimming. The sample includes 310,000 or so clones, just over 90% of them seen just once. Enrollment of patients from Seattle took place during active infection, with longitudinal follow-up. Germline-derived CDR1 and CDR2 are SGHRS and YFSETQ. The CDR3 length is 13 residues. The germline V and J ends were trimmed by 1 base and 5 bases, with 9 bases remaining between them.

V is TRBV5-1 and J is TRBJ1-1, with no clear D. The receptor's source is a woman aged 25 to 39 with COVID-19, enrolled during active disease. The sample comprised peripheral blood. As DNA, the CDR3 is TGCGCCAGCAGCTTGCAGGATAAAACTGAAGCTTTCTTT. Its translation is CASSLQDKTEAFF.